This entry concerns a single T cell receptor (beta chain). In the study's own analysis: Estimates of nucleated cell counts were drawn from the amplification of reference gene primers. TCRdb's table, derived via immunoSEQ multiplex PCR, lists solely in-frame clones and lacks some. From that table come the V and J calls and clone size; the DNA was used to work out D and trimming. Among roughly 150,000 clones listed, 88% were seen once. The entry originates in a study of blood T cell repertoires in COVID-19. The overall study: The United States, Italy and Spain provided the acute and convalescent COVID-19 samples. PBMCs, B-cell-depleted T cells, or T cells were the source of the cDNA or gDNA that made up the material.

The CDR3 consists of 13 residues. The germline gives CDR1 SGHNT, CDR2 YENEEA. The V segment lost 3 bases and the J segment 3 bases; nucleotides outside the gene matches: 1. The gene calls are TRBV11-3 and TRBJ2-5, with 7 bases aligning to TRBD2. The receptor comes from a man aged 50-60 years who had recovered from COVID-19. Sequencing input: peripheral blood. CDR3 sequence: CASSLSGEETQYF. In nucleotides, the CDR3 is TGTGCCAGCAGCTTGAGCGGGGAAGAGACCCAGTACTTC.